Included here is one T cell receptor (beta chain) sequence, with context. Its antigen is not yet known. Per-nucleotide qualities are absent, and no much larger clonotype sits a single base away. The sample's treatment or condition label is to be understood as: roughly 19 received Ad26.COV2.S at low or high dose, single or two shots; roughly five received placebo; per-sample allocation not given. For vaccine and placebo recipients, repertoires were sequenced using samples collected on day 63 after the first injection. Cohort 1b enrolled about two dozen adults aged 18-55 years at a single site in Boston, USA, between 29 July and 7 August 2020. Ad26.COV2.S was a replication-incompetent adenovirus type 26 vector expressing a prefusion-stabilized SARS-CoV-2 spike protein from the original Wuhan strain. The sample belongs to a study of Ad26.COV2.S vaccination and SARS-CoV-2 variants (dated by TCRdb to the early 2020s). Turning to the overall study: Vaccine-arm donors came from COV1001, a multicentre, randomized, double-blind, placebo-controlled phase I-IIa trial of Ad26.COV2.S in healthy adults. The TCR-sequenced set comprised approximately 32 samples: 19 Ad26.COV2.S vaccine recipients, 5 placebo recipients and 8 SARS-CoV-2 convalescent individuals. Throughout the experiments and outcome assessment, investigators stayed blinded to trial group allocation. Ad26.COV2.S was given intramuscularly at 5x10^10 or 1x10^11 viral particles, as a single shot or as two shots 56 days apart. TCRbeta repertoire sequencing served as the tool for gauging how specific and how broad the SARS-CoV-2-reactive T cell receptors were following Ad26.COV2.S vaccination. Participants in the trial were split at random into five groups of five each, receiving low-dose or high-dose Ad26.COV2.S once or twice, or else placebo on both occasions.

CDR1 and CDR2 are drawn from the germline V gene (reference sequence): LNHDA, SQIVND. The V end loses 5 bases and the J end loses 4 bases, and a stretch of 9 bases separates them. The CDR3 holds 13 amino acids from the cysteine to the phenylalanine. CDR3 DNA only is kept here, 39 bases in frame from base 1. The immunoSEQ Assay was used to sequence TCRbeta CDR3 regions. After extraction, genomic DNA underwent amplification by bias-controlled multiplex PCR, followed by high-throughput sequencing. Per the authors' processing: Collapsing and filtering of sequences were performed to quantify the absolute abundance of each unique TCRbeta CDR3 region. Usable DNA was measured by amplifying reference genes present in all nucleated cells, and TCRbeta template counts were normalized to that usable DNA to estimate T cell fraction. Repertoire TCRs were annotated as SARS-CoV-2-specific when V gene, CDR3 amino acid sequence and J gene were exactly matched to a known reactive TCR set. The reference SARS-CoV-2 TCR set was derived from MIRA and filtered for enrichment in COVID-19-positive ImmuneCODE repertoires, a step that removed public or cross-reactive TCRs. Drawing on the MIRA antigens, annotated TCRs were analysed further at the level of specific ORF or position within ORF. Breadth was defined as annotated unique rearrangements over total unique productive rearrangements; depth was the summed frequency of those rearrangements. Two-sided Wilcoxon rank-sum tests were applied when comparing TCR breadth between groups. TCRdb obtained this table from immuneACCESS and retained in-frame rearrangements with V and J assigned. These tables miss some clones; where compared with another copy, unresolved V genes account for less than half of the shortfall, and the remainder is unexplained. That table furnishes V, J and clone size, whereas the DNA furnished D and trimming. The sample yields a few hundred thousand clones; over 75% were counted once. The top ten clones comprise 10% to 15% of the sample.

The research as a whole found: The authors noted that total T cell responses may have been underestimated by the TCR breadth and depth analyses. Substantial breadth of spike-specific CD8+ and CD4+ T cell responses was reported after vaccination. The study was not powered to compare responses between vaccine doses or regimens. Vaccine and placebo recipients had comparable non-spike TCR breadth, which fits with the vaccine containing only spike. Higher spike-specific TCR breadth was observed in Ad26.COV2.S recipients than in placebo recipients (P = 0.0014).

Sequencing used peripheral blood, obtained in a trial of Ad26.COV2.S vaccine versus placebo. The sequence was obtained from a person between 18 and 65 years old who received the Ad26.COV2.S COVID-19 vaccine or a placebo. Rearrangement joined TRBV19 to TRBJ1-3; there is no confident call for the D gene. The DNA sequence is given as TGTGCCAGTAGTTCTAGAATCGGAAACACCATATATTTT. This sequence encodes CASSSRIGNTIYF.